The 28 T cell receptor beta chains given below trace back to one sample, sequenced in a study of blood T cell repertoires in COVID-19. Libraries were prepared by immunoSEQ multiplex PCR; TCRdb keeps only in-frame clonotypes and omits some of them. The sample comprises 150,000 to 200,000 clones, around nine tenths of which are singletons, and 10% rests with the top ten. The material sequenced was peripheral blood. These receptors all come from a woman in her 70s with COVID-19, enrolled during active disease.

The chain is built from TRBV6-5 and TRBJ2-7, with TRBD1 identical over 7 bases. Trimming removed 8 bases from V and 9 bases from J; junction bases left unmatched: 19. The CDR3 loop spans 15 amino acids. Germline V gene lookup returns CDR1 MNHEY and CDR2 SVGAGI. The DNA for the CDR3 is TGTGCCAGCGGGCCTCCCAGGGGGACCCTGGGGCCGCAGTACTTC. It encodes CASGPPRGTLGPQYF.

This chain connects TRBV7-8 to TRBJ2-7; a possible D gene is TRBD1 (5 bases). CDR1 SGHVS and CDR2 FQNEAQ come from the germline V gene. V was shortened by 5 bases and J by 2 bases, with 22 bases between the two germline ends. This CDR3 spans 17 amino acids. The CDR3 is CASSAGTGSRRPYEQYF. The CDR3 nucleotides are TGTGCCAGCAGCGCCGGTACAGGTTCCCGCCGCCCCTACGAGCAGTACTTC. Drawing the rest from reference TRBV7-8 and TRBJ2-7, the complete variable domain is GAGVSQSPRYKVAKRGQDVALRCDPISGHVSLFWYQQALGQGPEFLTYFQNEAQLDKSGLPSDRFFAERPEGSVSTLKIQRTQQEDSAVYLCASSAGTGSRRPYEQYFGPGTRLTVT.

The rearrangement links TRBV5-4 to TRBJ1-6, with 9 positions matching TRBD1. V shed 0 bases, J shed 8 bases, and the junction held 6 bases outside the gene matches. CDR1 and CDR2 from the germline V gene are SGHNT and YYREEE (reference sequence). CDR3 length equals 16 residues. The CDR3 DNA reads TGTGCCAGCAGCTTGGGGGGGACAGGGTTAGATTCACCCCTCCACTTT. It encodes CASSLGGTGLDSPLHF. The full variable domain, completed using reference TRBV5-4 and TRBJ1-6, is ETGVTQSPTHLIKTRGQQVTLRCSSQSGHNTVSWYQQALGQGPQFIFQYYREEENGRGNFPPRFSGLQFPNYSSELNVNALELDDSALYLCASSLGGTGLDSPLHFGNGTRLTVT.

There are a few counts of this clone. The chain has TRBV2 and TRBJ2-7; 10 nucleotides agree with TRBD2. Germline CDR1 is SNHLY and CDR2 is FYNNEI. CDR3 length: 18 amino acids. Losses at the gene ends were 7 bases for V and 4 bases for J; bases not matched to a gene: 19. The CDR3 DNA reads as TGTGCCAGCAAACGGGATGGGACGGCTAGCGGGGGACGTTACGAGCAGTACTTC. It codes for CASKRDGTASGGRYEQYF.

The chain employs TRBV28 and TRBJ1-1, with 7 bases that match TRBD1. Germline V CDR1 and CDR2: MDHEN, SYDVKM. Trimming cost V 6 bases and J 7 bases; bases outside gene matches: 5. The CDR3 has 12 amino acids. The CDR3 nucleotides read TGTGCCAGCAGCCCTAACAGGGGTGAAGCTTTCTTT. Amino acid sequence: CASSPNRGEAFF. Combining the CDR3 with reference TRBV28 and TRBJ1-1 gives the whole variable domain DVKVTQSSRYLVKRTGEKVFLECVQDMDHENMFWYRQDPGLGLRLIYFSYDVKMKEKGDIPEGYSVSREKKERFSLILESASTNQTSMYLCASSPNRGEAFFGQGTRLTVV.

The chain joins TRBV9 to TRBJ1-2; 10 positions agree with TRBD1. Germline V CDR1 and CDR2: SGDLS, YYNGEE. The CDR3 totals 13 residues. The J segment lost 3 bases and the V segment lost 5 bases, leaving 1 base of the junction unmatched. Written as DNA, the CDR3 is TGTGCCAGCAGGGGACAGGGGTACTATGGCTACACCTTC. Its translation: CASRGQGYYGYTF. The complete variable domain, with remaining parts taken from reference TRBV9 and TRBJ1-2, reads DSGVTQTPKHLITATGQRVTLRCSPRSGDLSVYWYQQSLDQGLQFLIQYYNGEERAKGNILERFSAQQFPDLHSELNLSSLELGDSALYFCASRGQGYYGYTFGSGTRLTVV.

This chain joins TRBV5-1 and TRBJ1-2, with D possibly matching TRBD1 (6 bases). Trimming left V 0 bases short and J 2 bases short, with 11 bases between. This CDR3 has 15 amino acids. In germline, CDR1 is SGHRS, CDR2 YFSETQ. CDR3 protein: CASSLAGTKNYGYTF. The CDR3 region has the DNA TGCGCCAGCAGCTTGGCCGGGACAAAGAACTATGGCTACACCTTC.

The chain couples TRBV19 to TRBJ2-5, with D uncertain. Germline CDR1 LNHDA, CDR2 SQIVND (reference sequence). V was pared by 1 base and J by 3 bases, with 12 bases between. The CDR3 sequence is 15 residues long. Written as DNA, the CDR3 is TGTGCCAGTAGTATAGGGCGCACCCTAGAAGAGACCCAGTACTTC. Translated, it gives CASSIGRTLEETQYF.

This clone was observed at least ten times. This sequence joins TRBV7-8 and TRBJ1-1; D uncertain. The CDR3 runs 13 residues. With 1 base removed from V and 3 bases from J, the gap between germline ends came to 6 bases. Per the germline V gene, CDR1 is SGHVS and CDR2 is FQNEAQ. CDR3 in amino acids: CASSLVSHTEAFF. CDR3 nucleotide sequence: TGTGCCAGCAGCTTAGTATCCCACACTGAAGCTTTCTTT.

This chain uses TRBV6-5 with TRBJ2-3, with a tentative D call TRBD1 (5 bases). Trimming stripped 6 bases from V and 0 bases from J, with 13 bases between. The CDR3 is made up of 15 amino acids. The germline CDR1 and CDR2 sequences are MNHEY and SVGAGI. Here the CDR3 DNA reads TGTGCCAGCAGACGACAGAGTTCTAGCACAGATACGCAGTATTTT. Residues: CASRRQSSSTDTQYF.

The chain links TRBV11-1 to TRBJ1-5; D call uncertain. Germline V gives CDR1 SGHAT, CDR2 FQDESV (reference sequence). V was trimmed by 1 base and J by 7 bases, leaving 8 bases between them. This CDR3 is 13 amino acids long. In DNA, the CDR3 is TGTGCCAGCAGCTTAGAAAGCGGCCAGCCCCAGCATTTT. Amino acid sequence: CASSLESGQPQHF. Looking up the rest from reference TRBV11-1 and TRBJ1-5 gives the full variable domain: EAEVAQSPRYKITEKSQAVAFWCDPISGHATLYWYRQILGQGPELLVQFQDESVVDDSQLPKDRFSAERLKGVDSTLKIQPAELGDSAMYLCASSLESGQPQHFGDGTRLSIL.

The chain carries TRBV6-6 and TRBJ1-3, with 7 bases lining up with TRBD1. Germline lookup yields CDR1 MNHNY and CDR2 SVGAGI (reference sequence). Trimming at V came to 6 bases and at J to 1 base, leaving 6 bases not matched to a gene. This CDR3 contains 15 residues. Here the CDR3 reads CASSQGQISGNTIYF. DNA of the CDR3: TGTGCCAGCAGCCAGGGACAGATTTCTGGAAACACCATATATTTT.

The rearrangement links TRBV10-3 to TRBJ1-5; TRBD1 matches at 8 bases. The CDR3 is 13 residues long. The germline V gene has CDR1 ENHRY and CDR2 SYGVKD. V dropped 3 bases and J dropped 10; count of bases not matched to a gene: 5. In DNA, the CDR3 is TGTGCCATCAGTGACCCCGACAGGGGCCCCCAGCATTTT. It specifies CAISDPDRGPQHF.

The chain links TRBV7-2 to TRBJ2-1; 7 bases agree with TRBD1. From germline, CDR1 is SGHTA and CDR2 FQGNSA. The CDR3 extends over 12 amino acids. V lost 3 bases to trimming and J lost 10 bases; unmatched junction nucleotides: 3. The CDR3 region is CASSFDRVEQFF. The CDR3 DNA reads TGTGCCAGCAGCTTCGACAGGGTCGAGCAGTTCTTC.

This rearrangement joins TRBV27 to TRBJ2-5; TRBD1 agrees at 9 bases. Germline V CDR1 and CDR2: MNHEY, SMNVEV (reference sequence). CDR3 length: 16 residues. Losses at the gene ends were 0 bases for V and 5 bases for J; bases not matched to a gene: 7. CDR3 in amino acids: CASSLSRTGEWETQYF. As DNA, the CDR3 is TGTGCCAGCAGTTTATCGCGGACAGGGGAGTGGGAGACCCAGTACTTC.

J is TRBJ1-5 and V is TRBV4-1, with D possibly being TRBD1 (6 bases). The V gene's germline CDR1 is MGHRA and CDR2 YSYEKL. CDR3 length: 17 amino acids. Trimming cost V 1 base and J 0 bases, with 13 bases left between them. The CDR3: CASSQGHGQFSNQPQHF. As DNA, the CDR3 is TGCGCCAGCAGCCAAGGACACGGACAGTTTAGCAATCAGCCCCAGCATTTT.

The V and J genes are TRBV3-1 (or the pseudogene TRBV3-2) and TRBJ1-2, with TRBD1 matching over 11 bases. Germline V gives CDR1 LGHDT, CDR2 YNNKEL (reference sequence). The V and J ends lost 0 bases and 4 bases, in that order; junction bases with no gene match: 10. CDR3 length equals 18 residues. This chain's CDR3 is CASSQDLLSGTGGYGYTF. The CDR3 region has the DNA TGTGCCAGCAGCCAAGATCTATTATCGGGGACAGGGGGCTATGGCTACACCTTC.

CDR3: CASSSSEAVSPLHF. The CDR3 DNA is TGTGCCAGCAGCTCCAGCGAAGCAGTCTCACCCCTCCACTTT. This chain links TRBV6-5 with TRBJ1-6; D is undetermined. Germline CDR1 reads MNHEY; CDR2 reads SVGAGI. The CDR3 spans 14 residues. V was trimmed by 6 bases and J by 10 bases, leaving 16 bases between them.

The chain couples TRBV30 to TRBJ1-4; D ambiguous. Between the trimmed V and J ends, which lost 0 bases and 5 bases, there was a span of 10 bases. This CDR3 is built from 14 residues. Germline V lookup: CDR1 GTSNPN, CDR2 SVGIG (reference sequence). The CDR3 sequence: CAWSVQSPNEKLFF. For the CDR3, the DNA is TGTGCCTGGAGTGTACAGAGCCCCAATGAAAAACTGTTTTTT.

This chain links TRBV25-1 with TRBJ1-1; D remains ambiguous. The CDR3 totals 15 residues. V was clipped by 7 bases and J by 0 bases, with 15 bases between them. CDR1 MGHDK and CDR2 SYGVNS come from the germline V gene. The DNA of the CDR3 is TGTGCCAGCACCGGGCCAGGAGGGATGAACACTGAAGCTTTCTTT. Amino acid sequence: CASTGPGGMNTEAFF.

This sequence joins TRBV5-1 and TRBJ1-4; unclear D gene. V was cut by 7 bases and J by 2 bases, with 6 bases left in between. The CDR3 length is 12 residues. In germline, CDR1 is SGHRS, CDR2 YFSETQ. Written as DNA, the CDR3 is TGCGCCAGCCGGGAGACTAATGAAAAACTGTTTTTT. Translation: CASRETNEKLFF.

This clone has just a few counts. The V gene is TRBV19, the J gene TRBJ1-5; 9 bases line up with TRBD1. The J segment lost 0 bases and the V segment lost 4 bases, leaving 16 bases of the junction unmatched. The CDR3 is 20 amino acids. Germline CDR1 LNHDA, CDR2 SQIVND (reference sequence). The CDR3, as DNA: TGTGCCAGTAGTACCCGGGACAGGGTTTTAAGCTCCAATAGCAATCAGCCCCAGCATTTT. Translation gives CASSTRDRVLSSNSNQPQHF.

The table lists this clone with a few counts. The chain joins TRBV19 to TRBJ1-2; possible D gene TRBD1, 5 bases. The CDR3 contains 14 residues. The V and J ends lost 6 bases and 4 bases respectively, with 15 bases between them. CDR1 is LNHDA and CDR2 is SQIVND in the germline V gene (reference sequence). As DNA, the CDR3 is TGTGCCAGTAGGATGGGCAGGGCCTTCTATGGCTACACCTTC. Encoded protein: CASRMGRAFYGYTF. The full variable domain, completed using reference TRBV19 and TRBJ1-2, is DGGITQSPKYLFRKEGQNVTLSCEQNLNHDAMYWYRQDPGQGLRLIYYSQIVNDFQKGDIAEGYSVSREKKESFPLTVTSAQKNPTAFYLCASRMGRAFYGYTFGSGTRLTVV.

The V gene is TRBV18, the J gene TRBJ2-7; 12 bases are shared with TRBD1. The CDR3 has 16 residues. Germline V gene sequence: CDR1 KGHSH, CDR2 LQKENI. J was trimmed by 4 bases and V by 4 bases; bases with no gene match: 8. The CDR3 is CASSLNPGQGAYEQYF. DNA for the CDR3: TGTGCCAGCTCACTCAACCCGGGACAGGGGGCGTACGAGCAGTACTTC.

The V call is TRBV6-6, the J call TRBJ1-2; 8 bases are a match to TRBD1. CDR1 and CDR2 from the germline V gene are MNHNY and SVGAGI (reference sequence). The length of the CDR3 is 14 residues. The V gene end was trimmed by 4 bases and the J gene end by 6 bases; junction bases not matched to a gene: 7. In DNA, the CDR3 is TGTGCCAGCAGTTCGCGGACAGGGATTGATGGCTACACCTTC. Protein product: CASSSRTGIDGYTF.

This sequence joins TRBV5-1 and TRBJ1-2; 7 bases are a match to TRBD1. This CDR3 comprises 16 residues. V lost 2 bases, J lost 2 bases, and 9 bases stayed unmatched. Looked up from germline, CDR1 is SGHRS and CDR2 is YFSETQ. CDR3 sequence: CASSLDPKTGNYGYTF. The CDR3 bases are TGCGCCAGCAGCTTAGACCCCAAGACAGGGAACTATGGCTACACCTTC.

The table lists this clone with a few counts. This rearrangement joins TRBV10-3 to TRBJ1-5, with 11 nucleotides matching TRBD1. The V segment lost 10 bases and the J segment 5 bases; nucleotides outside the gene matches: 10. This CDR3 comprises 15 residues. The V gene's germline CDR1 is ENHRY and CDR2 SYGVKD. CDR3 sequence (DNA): TGTGCCACGCTCCGGGACAGGGGGGGCGATCAGCCCCAGCATTTT. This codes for CATLRDRGGDQPQHF.

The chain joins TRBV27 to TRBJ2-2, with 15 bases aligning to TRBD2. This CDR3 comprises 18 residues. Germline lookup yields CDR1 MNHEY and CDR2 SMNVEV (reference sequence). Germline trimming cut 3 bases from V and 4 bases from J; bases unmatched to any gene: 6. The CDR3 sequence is CASSFGLAGGPGTGELFF. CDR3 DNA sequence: TGTGCCAGCAGTTTCGGACTAGCGGGGGGGCCGGGCACCGGGGAGCTGTTTTTT.